This TCR beta chain was documented in a study of T cell repertoires in cytomegalovirus infection. Overall study context: Use of recently identified HLA-C-restricted and well-studied HLA-B-restricted CMV epitopes was part of the study. Public TCR beta signatures marked donors with CMV infection and the matching HLA. Whole-study findings and limits: The ex vivo response showed dominance by HLA-C-restricted CMV-specific TCR beta clonotypes. There were carriers of CMV plus the relevant HLA, and cumulative public TCR beta family frequency identified them.

Comment on this clonotype: Antigen: not known.

The CDR3 runs 18 residues. The V segment lost 2 bases and the J segment 5 bases; nucleotides outside the gene matches: 11. Germline CDR1 reads SGHVT; CDR2 reads SQSDAQ. From the reads, TCRdb called clonotypes with MiXCR, one entry per CDR3 protein. Of about a million distinct CDR3 sequences detected, roughly 30% appear once; the ten largest clones hold 13%. This clonotype was sampled from a human donor in good health (CMV status not recorded). Some clones in this sample may be carry-over from other donors' samples. Specimen: cultured CD8+ T cells from PBMCs, collected from culture after CMV antigen stimulation. This chain uses TRBV7-4 with TRBJ2-3, with TRBD1 identical over 12 bases. CDR3 sequence reads: CASSLTPGQGANVDTQYF. In DNA form, the CDR3 reads TGTGCCAGCAGCTTAACTCCGGGACAGGGGGCAAACGTAGATACGCAGTATTTT.